One sample yielded the 32 T cell receptor beta chains listed below, sequenced in a study of T-cell memory formation after mild COVID-19. MiXCR was run by TCRdb on the 5' RACE reads, yielding one entry per CDR3 protein. The table has about 290,000 distinct CDR3 sequences, more than 15% seen once. The source material was PBMCs or a T cell subset sorted from them (not recorded which). Source of these receptors: a man aged 18 to 30 who had mild COVID-19 (a few samples of this study predate the infection). Cell type and time point are not known.

DNA for the CDR3: TGCAGTGCTATCTCCCGCACAACCCAGTACTTC. It codes for CSAISRTTQYF. The V call is TRBV20-1, the J call TRBJ2-5; D call uncertain. This CDR3 has 11 amino acids. Germline V gives CDR1 DFQATT, CDR2 SNEGSKA (reference sequence). Trimming took off 4 bases at V and 8 bases at J, with 11 bases between the two ends.

The genes are TRBV6-5 and TRBJ1-1; maybe TRBD1 (5 bases). The CDR3 covers 18 residues. Germline CDR1 and CDR2: MNHEY and SVGAGI. V shed 6 bases and J shed 2 bases, with 25 bases lying between them. CDR3 protein: CASRKGFSMHEANTEAFF. The DNA of the CDR3 is TGTGCCAGCAGGAAGGGGTTTAGTATGCACGAAGCAAACACTGAAGCTTTCTTT.

This clonotype turned up a few times. The J gene is TRBJ1-2, the V gene TRBV7-9, with a weak D call TRBD1 (5 bases). There are 13 residues in the CDR3. V shed 5 bases and J shed 4 bases, with 11 bases lying between them. Germline CDR1 and CDR2: SEHNR and FQNEAQ (reference sequence). CDR3 loop: CASSPGALYGYTF. Written as DNA, the CDR3 is TGTGCCAGCAGCCCCGGGGCGCTCTATGGCTACACCTTC. The full variable domain, rest sourced from reference TRBV7-9 and TRBJ1-2, is DTGVSQNPRHKITKRGQNVTFRCDPISEHNRLYWYRQTLGQGPEFLTYFQNEAQLEKSRLLSDRFSAERPKGSFSTLEIQRTEQGDSAMYLCASSPGALYGYTFGSGTRLTVV.

This clonotype was observed a few times. The chain is built from TRBV5-6 and TRBJ1-1, with TRBD1 matching 7 bases. The CDR3 length is 12 residues. Germline CDR1 is SGHDT and CDR2 is YYEEEE. V dropped 1 base and J dropped 10; count of bases not matched to a gene: 4. CDR3 DNA sequence: TGTGCCAGCAGCTTGCGACAGGGAGGAGCTTTCTTT. Its protein product is CASSLRQGGAFF.

In this sample, this clonotype turned up many times. The chain employs TRBV5-1 and TRBJ2-3; 13 nucleotides match TRBD2. J was trimmed by 6 bases and V by 7 bases; bases with no gene match: 5. The CDR3 sequence is 14 residues long. Germline assignment: CDR1 SGHRS and CDR2 YFSETQ. The CDR3 DNA reads TGCGCCAGCCGACTAGCGGGGGGAAGCGATACGCAGTATTTT. This gives the protein CASRLAGGSDTQYF.

The chain carries TRBV11-3 and TRBJ2-3; 9 bases are a match to TRBD1. Trimming removed 5 bases from V and 3 bases from J; junction bases left unmatched: 9. Germline-derived CDR1 and CDR2 are SGHNT and YENEEA. This CDR3 is 16 amino acids long. The CDR3 nucleotides read TGTGCCAGCAGCACCTGGACAGGGGTTGGGACAGATACGCAGTATTTT. Translating gives CASSTWTGVGTDTQYF.

This clonotype showed up just a few times. V and J are TRBV7-2 and TRBJ2-7, with 7 bases identical to TRBD1. The junction had 8 bases not matched to a gene; V was cut back by 4 bases and J by 5 bases. The germline CDR1 and CDR2 sequences are SGHTA and FQGNSA. The CDR3 totals 14 residues. The CDR3 bases are TGTGCCAGCAGCTCCGACAGGGTCGGCAACGAGCAGTACTTC. Translated: CASSSDRVGNEQYF.

This clonotype was observed a handful of times. The rearrangement links TRBV3-1 to TRBJ2-1, with 7 bases matching TRBD2. This CDR3 region has 15 residues. Germline CDR1 LGHDT, CDR2 YNNKEL (reference sequence). The trim removed 2 bases at V and 5 bases at J, leaving 6 bases unmatched. CDR3 loop: CASSQLGTTHNEQFF. The CDR3 coding sequence is TGTGCCAGCAGCCAACTCGGGACTACCCACAATGAGCAGTTCTTC.

The chain combines TRBV30 with TRBJ1-6; TRBD1 matches at 8 bases. There are 15 residues in the CDR3. V trimming: 3 bases; J trimming: 10 bases; junction bases outside the gene matches: 11. Germline-derived CDR1 and CDR2 are GTSNPN and SVGIG (reference sequence). CDR3 bases: TGTGCCTGGAGCCTTCTGGACAGGGAAGACTCACCCCTCCACTTT. Translation: CAWSLLDREDSPLHF. Using reference TRBV30 and TRBJ1-6 for the parts outside the CDR3, the full variable domain is SQTIHQWPATLVQPVGSPLSLECTVEGTSNPNLYWYRQAAGRGLQLLFYSVGIGQISSEVPQNLSASRPQDRQFILSSKKLLLSDSGFYLCAWSLLDREDSPLHFGNGTRLTVT.

This clonotype was found a few times. V and J are TRBV10-3 and TRBJ1-5; D gene uncertain. Germline assignment: CDR1 ENHRY and CDR2 SYGVKD. The CDR3 spans 13 residues. V gave up 0 bases and J gave up 5 bases, with 5 bases separating them. CDR3 DNA sequence: TGTGCCATCAGTGAGTCCACTGATCAGCCCCAGCATTTT. Its translation is CAISESTDQPQHF.

This chain connects TRBV7-2 to TRBJ2-2, with 10 bases aligning to TRBD2. V lost 2 bases, J lost 3 bases, and 9 bases stayed unmatched. The CDR3 loop spans 18 amino acids. CDR1 is SGHTA, CDR2 FQGNSA, per germline. The CDR3: CASSLWDSGGQDTGELFF. The CDR3 DNA sequence: TGTGCCAGCAGCTTATGGGATAGCGGGGGGCAAGACACCGGGGAGCTGTTTTTT.

This clonotype was detected a few times. This chain links TRBV20-1 with TRBJ2-7; D perhaps matches TRBD1 (6 bases). The CDR3 runs to 14 residues. Germline CDR1 and CDR2: DFQATT and SNEGSKA (reference sequence). V shed 1 base and J shed 2 bases, with 12 bases lying between them. CDR3 sequence (DNA): TGCAGTGCTAGAGCACAGGGCGGAGCCTACGAGCAGTACTTC. Translation: CSARAQGGAYEQYF.

V and J are TRBV6-2 or TRBV6-3 and TRBJ2-3; a weak D match, TRBD2 (6 bases). The germline V gene has CDR1 MNHEY and CDR2 SVGEGT. Trimming cost V 2 bases and J 2 bases, with 11 bases left between them. The CDR3 is made up of 15 amino acids. The CDR3 DNA reads TGTGCCAGCAGTTACAAGACTAGGAACACAGATACGCAGTATTTT. This translates into CASSYKTRNTDTQYF.

This chain links TRBV10-2 with TRBJ2-3; 8 positions agree with TRBD1. The CDR3 consists of 15 residues. Germline CDR1 WSHSY, CDR2 SAAADI. The V segment lost 4 bases and the J segment 2 bases; nucleotides outside the gene matches: 5. The CDR3 here is CASSVLDRVTDTQYF. CDR3 coding DNA: TGCGCCAGCAGTGTCCTGGACAGGGTCACAGATACGCAGTATTTT.

The chain couples TRBV7-8 to TRBJ2-7; 7 bases fit TRBD2. Per the germline V gene, CDR1 is SGHVS and CDR2 is FQNEAQ. Losses at the gene ends were 8 bases for V and 6 bases for J; bases not matched to a gene: 10. The CDR3 loop spans 13 amino acids. The CDR3, as DNA: TGTGCCAGCCGCCTGACTAGCACCGGCGAGCAGTACGTC. It yields the protein CASRLTSTGEQYV.

This clonotype was detected a few times. The rearrangement links TRBV4-1 to TRBJ2-3, with 11 bases aligning to TRBD2. V lost 3 bases and J lost 4; bases outside the gene matches: 3. This CDR3 is built from 15 residues. CDR1 and CDR2 from the germline V gene are MGHRA and YSYEKL. The CDR3 DNA is TGCGCCAGCAGCCAGGGGACTAGCGGATCAGATACGCAGTATTTT. Translation gives CASSQGTSGSDTQYF.

This clonotype was found a few times. The V gene is TRBV9, the J gene TRBJ2-7, with TRBD1 identical over 11 bases. CDR3 length: 15 residues. Germline V lookup: CDR1 SGDLS, CDR2 YYNGEE. After removal of 2 bases from V and 2 bases from J, the junction contained 3 bases not matched to a gene. Written as DNA, the CDR3 is TGTGCCAGCAGCGTCGGGACAGGGGGGACCTACGAGCAGTACTTC. Translating gives CASSVGTGGTYEQYF.

The chain has TRBV4-3 and TRBJ1-5; D gene uncertain. Per germline, CDR1 LGHNA and CDR2 YSLEER. The CDR3 loop spans 15 amino acids. The V and J ends lost 1 base and 7 bases respectively, with 14 bases between them. CDR3 protein: CASSQVEHPGQPQHF. The CDR3 DNA reads TGCGCCAGCAGCCAAGTGGAACACCCGGGGCAGCCCCAGCATTTT.

The sample holds a few counts of this clonotype. V and J are TRBV19 and TRBJ2-1; TRBD2 agrees at 8 bases. Germline V lookup: CDR1 LNHDA, CDR2 SQIVND (reference sequence). CDR3 size: 16 residues. V trimming: 2 bases; J trimming: 10 bases; junction bases outside the gene matches: 13. Here the CDR3 DNA reads TGTGCCAGTAGTATACCGGGCGGGGGGATATTCCGGGAGCAGTTCTTC. This encodes CASSIPGGGIFREQFF.

V usage is TRBV24-1 and J usage is TRBJ1-5; 10 nucleotides match TRBD1. The V and J ends lost 4 bases and 5 bases, in that order; junction bases with no gene match: 7. Germline values: CDR1 KGHDR, CDR2 SFDVKD. The length of the CDR3 is 16 residues. CDR3 loop: CATSDSGTGDHQPQHF. The CDR3 DNA reads as TGTGCCACCAGTGACTCCGGGACAGGGGATCATCAGCCCCAGCATTTT.

The chain carries TRBV6-2 or TRBV6-3 and TRBJ1-2; no clear D. The ends were cut back, 7 bases at V and 2 bases at J, with 11 bases in the middle. Per germline, CDR1 MNHEY and CDR2 SVGEGT. The CDR3 has 13 residues. The DNA for the CDR3 is TGTGCCAGCACCCCCGACGGGAACTATGGCTACACCTTC. This gives the protein CASTPDGNYGYTF.

This clonotype came up a few times. The chain has TRBV20-1 and TRBJ2-5; 7 positions agree with TRBD2. Germline trimming cut 0 bases from V and 4 bases from J; bases unmatched to any gene: 11. This CDR3 has 16 residues. The germline V gene encodes CDR1 DFQATT and CDR2 SNEGSKA (reference sequence). CDR3 nucleotide sequence: TGCAGTGCTAGAGATCTGACCGGGGGAGGGGTAGAGACCCAGTACTTC. Encoded protein: CSARDLTGGGVETQYF.

This clonotype was seen at least ten times. The rearrangement links TRBV3-1 to TRBJ2-1, with 12 bases lining up with TRBD2. Germline-derived CDR1 and CDR2 are LGHDT and YNNKEL (reference sequence). J gave up 9 bases and V 2 bases, and 17 bases lay outside the gene matches. The CDR3 contains 19 residues. The CDR3 reads CASSQRSVGSGLAGFEQFF. The CDR3 DNA follows: TGTGCCAGCAGCCAACGAAGCGTCGGGAGCGGACTAGCGGGGTTTGAGCAGTTCTTC.

The chain employs TRBV5-1 and TRBJ1-1; unclear D gene. The CDR3 has 17 amino acids. Germline V lookup: CDR1 SGHRS, CDR2 YFSETQ. Deletions cut 4 bases from V and 1 base from J, with 20 bases between. The CDR3 loop reads CASSRQGPSLANTEAFF. The CDR3 nucleotides read TGCGCCAGCAGCCGGCAAGGACCCTCATTGGCGAACACTGAAGCTTTCTTT.

The chain combines TRBV12-3 or TRBV12-4 with TRBJ2-3; TRBD2 aligns across 8 bases. The CDR3 spans 16 residues. The ends lost 6 bases at V and 4 bases at J; junction bases unmatched: 12. The CDR3 bases are TGTGCCAGCAGCTCCCTCGGGGGGGGGAGGGCAGATACGCAGTATTTT. Translation gives CASSSLGGGRADTQYF.

This clonotype was seen only a few times. This chain joins TRBV30 and TRBJ1-5; D remains ambiguous. Germline V lookup: CDR1 GTSNPN, CDR2 SVGIG (reference sequence). Trimming removed 5 bases from V and 7 bases from J, with 9 bases in between. The CDR3 is 11 amino acids. CDR3 amino acids: CAWGVGQPQHF. In DNA form, the CDR3 reads TGTGCCTGGGGGGTTGGACAGCCCCAGCATTTT.

This clonotype was picked up a small number of times. The V and J genes are TRBV3-1 and TRBJ2-5, with 7 bases lining up with TRBD1. Germline V CDR1 and CDR2: LGHDT, YNNKEL (reference sequence). The CDR3 runs to 14 residues. The junction had 9 bases not matched to a gene; V was cut back by 7 bases and J by 4 bases. The DNA of the CDR3 is TGTGCCAGCACCCGATTTGAGGGGGCAGAGACCCAGTACTTC. Its protein product is CASTRFEGAETQYF.

A few counts support this clonotype. The V and J genes are TRBV6-2 or TRBV6-3 and TRBJ2-1; no definite D call. CDR3 length: 16 residues. Germline lookup yields CDR1 MNHEY and CDR2 SVGEGT. Trimming left V 2 bases short and J 6 bases short, with 17 bases between. This CDR3 is CASSYPAIGPVNEQFF. CDR3 in DNA: TGTGCCAGCAGTTACCCAGCTATCGGCCCTGTCAATGAGCAGTTCTTC.

This clonotype was seen a few times. The chain links TRBV7-2 to TRBJ2-3, with a tentative D call TRBD1 (7 bases). The CDR3 sequence is 15 residues long. V lost 5 bases and J lost 5, with 17 bases in between. The germline V gene has CDR1 SGHTA and CDR2 FQGNSA. The CDR3 region has the DNA TGTGCCAGCAGCCCACCAGGGGGGCCTTTAGATACGCAGTATTTT. It translates to CASSPPGGPLDTQYF. The full variable domain, in which reference TRBV7-2 and TRBJ2-3 provide the parts outside the CDR3, is GAGVSQSPSNKVTEKGKDVELRCDPISGHTALYWYRQSLGQGLEFLIYFQGNSAPDKSGLPSDRFSAERTGGSVSTLTIQRTQQEDSAVYLCASSPPGGPLDTQYFGPGTRLTVL.

J is TRBJ2-3 and V is TRBV20-1; D might be TRBD1 or TRBD2, each matching 7 bases. The germline CDR1 and CDR2 sequences are DFQATT and SNEGSKA (reference sequence). V was clipped by 5 bases and J by 2 bases, with 14 bases between them. The CDR3 is 14 amino acids. CDR3 bases: TGCAGTGCTTCCAGGGGGGGCGACACAGATACGCAGTATTTT. The encoded protein is CSASRGGDTDTQYF.

V gene TRBV6-6 combines with J gene TRBJ1-5; maybe TRBD1 (5 bases). Looked up from germline, CDR1 is MNHNY and CDR2 is SVGAGI (reference sequence). The CDR3 spans 16 residues. Trimming shortened V by 5 bases and J by 1 base, and 15 bases separated the two germline ends. The DNA for the CDR3 is TGTGCCAGCAGTCCCTCCTCGGGGGGGAGCAATCAGCCCCAGCATTTT. It translates to CASSPSSGGSNQPQHF.

The chain couples TRBV5-1 to TRBJ1-1, with D unresolved. Germline CDR1 and CDR2: SGHRS and YFSETQ. V gave up 3 bases and J gave up 1 base, with 16 bases separating them. The length of the CDR3 is 16 residues. The CDR3 coding sequence is TGCGCCAGCAGCTCTCTCGGCGTCAGCCAGAACACTGAAGCTTTCTTT. Translating it yields CASSSLGVSQNTEAFF.